This TCR beta chain appears in the sequencing data of a study of shared clonotypes between healthy human individuals. In the sorted-subset replicate PCRs, 200 ng DNA, tens of thousands of T cell genomes, was used. Sequencing was performed with immunoSEQ multiplex PCR; in TCRdb, only in-frame clones are kept and a portion is missing. Of more than 2 million clones in the sample, 85% to 95% were seen once. Notes on this clone: The target antigen is unknown.

Overall study findings and caveats: The authors sampled blood alone, and tissue repertoires likely differ.

The germline V gene encodes CDR1 LNHDA and CDR2 SQIVND (reference sequence). CDR3 length equals 13 residues. V was pared by 5 bases and J by 2 bases, with 9 bases between. The J gene is TRBJ2-5, the V gene TRBV19, with D possibly matching TRBD2 (5 bases). The sequenced sample consisted of naive CD4+ T cells sorted from blood. Subset of the sample: CD45RA+ positively selected. The sequence was collected from a young man in good health. Here the CDR3 DNA reads TGTGCCAGTAGTTGGACTGGGCAAGAGACCCAGTACTTC. Its translation: CASSWTGQETQYF.